The rows below give T cell receptor beta chains drawn from one sample of a study of blood T cells in healthy people across ages. MiXCR, applied by TCRdb to the 5' RACE reads, yields one record per CDR3 protein. The sample lists hundreds of thousands of distinct CDR3 sequences; roughly 43% were seen once. Input material: blood. The source of these receptors is a woman in her fifties or sixties in good health. Each CDR3 is given with its conserved first and last residue. The D gene is left open where the match is weak. Clone size is shown for a subset of rows, as once, few, many or a class of expanded clone.

J gene | clone size | D gene | V gene | CDR3 protein | CDR3 DNA
TRBJ1-6 | . | . | TRBV27 | CASSLKAFISPLHF | TGTGCCAGCAGTTTAAAGGCCTTCATTTCACCCCTCCACTTT
TRBJ2-1 | . | . | TRBV20-1 | CSASDGQETQFF | TGCAGTGCCTCGGACGGACAAGAGACCCAGTTCTTC
TRBJ2-1 | . | TRBD2 | TRBV20-1 | CSANSGSSYNEQFF | TGCAGTGCTAATAGCGGGAGCTCCTACAATGAGCAGTTCTTC
TRBJ1-5 | . | . | TRBV21-1 | CASSRMQGSNQPQHF | TGTGCCAGCAGCCGGATGCAAGGTAGCAATCAGCCCCAGCATTTT
TRBJ2-3 | few | . | TRBV7-6 | CASSPGADTQYF | TGTGCCAGCAGCCCGGGGGCAGATACGCAGTATTTT
TRBJ2-2 | few | . | TRBV29-1 | CGRQGNTGELFF | TGCGGGAGGCAGGGGAACACCGGGGAGCTGTTTTTT
TRBJ2-7 | many | . | TRBV20-1 | CSARPHLGGSSYEQYF | TGCAGTGCTAGACCCCACTTGGGGGGTAGCTCCTACGAGCAGTACTTC
TRBJ2-3 | few | . | TRBV20-1 | CSVPGSTDTQYF | TGCAGTGTACCGGGTTCCACAGATACGCAGTATTTT
TRBJ2-7 | . | . | TRBV7-2 | CASSLGHNGEQYF | TGTGCCAGCAGCCTGGGACATAATGGAGAGCAGTACTTC
TRBJ2-4 | . | TRBD1 | TRBV12-3/TRBV12-4 | CASSPGQGVAKNIQYF | TGTGCCAGCAGTCCCGGACAGGGAGTAGCCAAAAACATTCAGTACTTC
TRBJ2-3 | few | . | TRBV21-1 | CASSNSEGRQETSTDTQYF | TGTGCCAGCAGCAACTCCGAGGGCCGTCAAGAGACGAGCACAGATACGCAGTATTTT
TRBJ2-1 | . | TRBD2 | TRBV25-1 | CASSGAGEYNEQFF | TGTGCCAGCAGTGGAGCGGGAGAGTACAATGAGCAGTTCTTC
TRBJ1-1 | . | . | TRBV12-3/TRBV12-4 | CASSLGGREAFF | TGTGCCAGCAGTTTGGGGGGGCGTGAAGCTTTCTTT
TRBJ2-1 | once | . | TRBV24-1 | CATSDPGTSHYNEQFF | TGTGCCACCAGTGACCCCGGGACGTCCCACTACAATGAGCAGTTCTTC
TRBJ1-5 | . | TRBD1 | TRBV20-1 | CSATDRGVVDQPQHF | TGCAGTGCAACCGACAGGGGTGTAGTCGATCAGCCCCAGCATTTT
TRBJ2-7 | few | . | TRBV7-2 | CASSLGMGGEQYF | TGTGCCAGCAGCCTAGGGATGGGTGGCGAGCAGTACTTC
TRBJ2-1 | . | . | TRBV5-5 | CASSSVTAHNEQFF | TGTGCCAGCAGCTCGGTGACAGCGCACAATGAGCAGTTCTTC
TRBJ2-5 | . | TRBD1 | TRBV3-1 | CASSKDRGYEQYF | TGTGCCAGCAGCAAAGACAGGGGTTATGAGCAGTACTTC
TRBJ1-2 | . | TRBD1 | TRBV7-3 | CASSLRPTTGGASYGYTF | TGTGCCAGCAGCTTAAGACCAACGACAGGGGGCGCATCCTATGGCTACACCTTC
TRBJ2-5 | . | . | TRBV20-1 | CSASSTLGETQYF | TGCAGTGCTAGCTCCACTCTCGGCGAGACCCAGTACTTC
TRBJ1-1 | once | TRBD1 | TRBV7-9 | CASSSGTEATEAFF | TGTGCCAGCAGCTCCGGGACAGAGGCCACTGAAGCTTTCTTT
TRBJ2-4 | . | . | TRBV19 | CASSPNGVKNIQYF | TGTGCCAGTAGCCCAAATGGGGTCAAAAACATTCAGTACTTC
TRBJ2-7 | few | TRBD1 | TRBV5-4 | CASSFWTGGEQYF | TGTGCCAGCAGCTTCTGGACAGGGGGAGAGCAGTACTTC
TRBJ2-7 | many | TRBD2 | TRBV7-2 | CASSPGGSGSYEQYF | TGTGCCAGCAGCCCAGGGGGTAGCGGGAGCTACGAGCAGTACTTC
TRBJ2-3 | many | TRBD1 | TRBV6-5 | CASRRGQGTDTQYF | TGTGCCAGCAGGCGCGGACAGGGCACAGATACGCAGTATTTT
TRBJ2-7 | many | . | TRBV4-3 | CASSQDISYEQYF | TGCGCCAGCAGCCAAGACATTTCCTACGAGCAGTACTTC
TRBJ2-3 | . | TRBD2 | TRBV11-2 | CASSIIGTSDSWTTDTQYF | TGTGCCAGCAGCATTATCGGGACTAGCGATTCCTGGACCACAGATACGCAGTATTTT
TRBJ2-5 | few | TRBD1 | TRBV6-1 | CARRDRGVLETQYF | TGTGCCAGAAGGGACAGGGGGGTTTTAGAGACCCAGTACTTC